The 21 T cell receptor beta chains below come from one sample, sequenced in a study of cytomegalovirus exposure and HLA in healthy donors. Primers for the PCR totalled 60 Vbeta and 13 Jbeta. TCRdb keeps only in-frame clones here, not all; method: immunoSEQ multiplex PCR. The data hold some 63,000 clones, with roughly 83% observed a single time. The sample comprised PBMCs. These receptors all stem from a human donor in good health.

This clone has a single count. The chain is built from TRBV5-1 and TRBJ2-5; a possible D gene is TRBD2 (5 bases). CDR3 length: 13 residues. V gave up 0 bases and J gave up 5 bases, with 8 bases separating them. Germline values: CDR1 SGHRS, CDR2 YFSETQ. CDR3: CASSLVRGETQYF. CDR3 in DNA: TGCGCCAGCAGCTTGGTCAGAGGGGAGACCCAGTACTTC.

Written as DNA, the CDR3 is TGTGCCAGCAGTTCGGGGGGGTTACGCACAGATACGCAGTATTTT. The encoded protein is CASSSGGLRTDTQYF. The rearrangement uses TRBV28 and TRBJ2-3; the match to TRBD2 covers 8 bases. The V gene end was trimmed by 4 bases and the J gene end by 1 base; junction bases not matched to a gene: 4. The CDR3 is made up of 15 amino acids. CDR1 is MDHEN, CDR2 SYDVKM, per germline.

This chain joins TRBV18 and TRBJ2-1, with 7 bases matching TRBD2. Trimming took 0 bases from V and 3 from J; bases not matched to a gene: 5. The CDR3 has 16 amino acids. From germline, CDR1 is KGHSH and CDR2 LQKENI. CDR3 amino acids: CASSPPGGRRYNEQFF. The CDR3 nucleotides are TGTGCCAGCTCACCACCGGGCGGGAGACGCTACAATGAGCAGTTCTTC. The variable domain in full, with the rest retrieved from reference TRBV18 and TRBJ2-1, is NAGVMQNPRHLVRRRGQEARLRCSPMKGHSHVYWYRQLPEEGLKFMVYLQKENIIDESGMPKERFSAEFPKEGPSILRIQQVVRGDSAAYFCASSPPGGRRYNEQFFGPGTRLTVL.

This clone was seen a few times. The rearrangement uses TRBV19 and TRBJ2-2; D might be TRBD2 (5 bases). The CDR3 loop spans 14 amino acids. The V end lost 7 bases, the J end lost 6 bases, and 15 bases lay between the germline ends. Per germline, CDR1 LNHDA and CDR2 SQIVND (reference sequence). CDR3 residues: CASKRGRGAGELFF. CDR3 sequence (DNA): TGTGCCAGTAAGCGTGGGAGAGGCGCCGGGGAGCTGTTTTTT.

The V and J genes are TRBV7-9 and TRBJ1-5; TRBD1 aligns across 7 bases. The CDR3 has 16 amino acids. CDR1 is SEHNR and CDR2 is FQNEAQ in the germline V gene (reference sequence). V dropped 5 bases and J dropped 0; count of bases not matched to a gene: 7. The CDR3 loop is CASSLPTGDSNQPQHF. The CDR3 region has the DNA TGTGCCAGCAGCCTACCCACAGGGGATAGCAATCAGCCCCAGCATTTT.

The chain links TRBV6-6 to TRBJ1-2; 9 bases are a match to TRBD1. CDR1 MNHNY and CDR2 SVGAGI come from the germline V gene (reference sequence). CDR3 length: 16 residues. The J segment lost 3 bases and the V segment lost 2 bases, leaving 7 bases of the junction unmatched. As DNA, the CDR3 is TGTGCCAGCAGTTACGGCCCTCGACAGGGGGACTATGGCTACACCTTC. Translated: CASSYGPRQGDYGYTF.

The DNA for the CDR3 is TGTGCCAGCTCCCGTGACGGGGGGCAGCACAATGAGCAGTTCTTC. Its translation is CASSRDGGQHNEQFF. The chain has TRBV18 and TRBJ2-1, with TRBD2 as a possible D gene (7 bases). V shed 6 bases and J shed 5 bases, with 17 bases lying between them. CDR3 length: 15 residues. Germline CDR1 and CDR2: KGHSH and LQKENI.

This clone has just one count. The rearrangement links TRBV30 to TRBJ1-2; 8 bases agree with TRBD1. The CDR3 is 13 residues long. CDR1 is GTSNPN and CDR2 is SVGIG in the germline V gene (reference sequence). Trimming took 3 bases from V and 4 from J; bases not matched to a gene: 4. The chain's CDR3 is CAWRQGQVYGYTF. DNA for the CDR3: TGTGCCTGGAGGCAGGGACAGGTCTATGGCTACACCTTC.

CDR3 region: CASSQFRVPGELFF. CDR3 sequence (DNA): TGTGCCAGCAGCCAATTTAGAGTACCCGGGGAGCTGTTTTTT. The chain is built from TRBV16 and TRBJ2-2; D remains ambiguous. The germline V gene encodes CDR1 KGHSY and CDR2 FQNENV. The CDR3 is made up of 14 amino acids. Trimming left V 1 base short and J 6 bases short, with 9 bases between.

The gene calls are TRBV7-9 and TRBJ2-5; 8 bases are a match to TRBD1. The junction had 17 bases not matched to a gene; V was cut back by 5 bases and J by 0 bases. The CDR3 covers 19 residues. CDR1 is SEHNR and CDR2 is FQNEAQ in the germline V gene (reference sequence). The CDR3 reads CASSPTGLRQGKYQETQYF. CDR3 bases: TGTGCCAGCAGCCCGACAGGTCTGCGACAGGGGAAGTACCAAGAGACCCAGTACTTC.

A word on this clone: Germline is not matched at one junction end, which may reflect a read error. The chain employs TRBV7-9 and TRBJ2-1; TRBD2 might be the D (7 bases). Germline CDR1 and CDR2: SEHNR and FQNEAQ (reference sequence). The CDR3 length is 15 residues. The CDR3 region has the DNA TGTGCCGGCAGCGTACGGGGGGCGGTTTACAATGAGCAGTTCTTC. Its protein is CAGSVRGAVYNEQFF.

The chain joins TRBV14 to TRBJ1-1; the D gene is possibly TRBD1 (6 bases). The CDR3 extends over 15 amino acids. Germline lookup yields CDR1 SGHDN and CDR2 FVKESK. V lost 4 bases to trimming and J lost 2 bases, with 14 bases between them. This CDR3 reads CASSPLGGGNTEAFF. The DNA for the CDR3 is TGTGCCAGCAGCCCACTTGGGGGGGGCAACACTGAAGCTTTCTTT.

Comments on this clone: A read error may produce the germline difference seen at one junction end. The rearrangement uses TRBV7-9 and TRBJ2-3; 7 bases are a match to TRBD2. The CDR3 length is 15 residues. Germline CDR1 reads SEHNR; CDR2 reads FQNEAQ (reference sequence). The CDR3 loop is CSSSSLAGVGDTQYF. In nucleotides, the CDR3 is TGTTCCAGCAGCTCCCTTGCGGGAGTCGGTGATACGCAGTATTTT.

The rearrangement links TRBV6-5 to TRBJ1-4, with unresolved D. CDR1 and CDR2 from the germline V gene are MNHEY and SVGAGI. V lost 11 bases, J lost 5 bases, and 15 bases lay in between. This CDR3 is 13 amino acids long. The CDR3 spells CAVARASNEKLFF. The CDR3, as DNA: TGTGCCGTCGCGAGGGCTAGCAATGAAAAACTGTTTTTT.

The CDR3 here is CASSQSRLAGRADTQYF. CDR3 DNA sequence: TGCGCCAGCAGTCAATCGAGGCTAGCGGGGCGGGCAGATACGCAGTATTTT. This chain connects TRBV23-1 to TRBJ2-3; 9 nucleotides agree with TRBD2. TRBV23-1 is annotated as an ORF whose role is uncertain. The CDR3 loop spans 17 amino acids. J was trimmed by 4 bases and V by 0 bases; bases with no gene match: 8.

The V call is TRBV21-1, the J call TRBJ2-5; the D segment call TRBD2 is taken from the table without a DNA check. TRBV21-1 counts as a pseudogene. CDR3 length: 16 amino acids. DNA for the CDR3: TGTGCCAGCGGATTACGGGGGGGACGGGAGTGGGAGACCCAGTACTTC. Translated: CASGLRGGREWETQYF.

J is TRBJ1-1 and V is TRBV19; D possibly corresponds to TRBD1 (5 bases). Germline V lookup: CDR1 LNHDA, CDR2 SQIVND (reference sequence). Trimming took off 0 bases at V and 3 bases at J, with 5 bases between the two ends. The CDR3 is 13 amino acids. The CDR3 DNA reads TGTGCCAGTAGTATAGACAGGGACACTGAAGCTTTCTTT. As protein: CASSIDRDTEAFF. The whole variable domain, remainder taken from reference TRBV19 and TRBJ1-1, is DGGITQSPKYLFRKEGQNVTLSCEQNLNHDAMYWYRQDPGQGLRLIYYSQIVNDFQKGDIAEGYSVSREKKESFPLTVTSAQKNPTAFYLCASSIDRDTEAFFGQGTRLTVV.

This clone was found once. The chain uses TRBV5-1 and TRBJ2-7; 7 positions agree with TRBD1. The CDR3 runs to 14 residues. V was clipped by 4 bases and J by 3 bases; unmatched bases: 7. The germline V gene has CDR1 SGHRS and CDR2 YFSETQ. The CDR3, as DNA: TGCGCCAGCAGCGCAGCCGGGACAGACTACGAGCAGTACTTC. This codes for CASSAAGTDYEQYF. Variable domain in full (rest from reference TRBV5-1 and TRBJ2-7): KAGVTQTPRYLIKTRGQQVTLSCSPISGHRSVSWYQQTPGQGLQFLFEYFSETQRNKGNFPGRFSGRQFSNSRSEMNVSTLELGDSALYLCASSAAGTDYEQYFGPGTRLTVT.

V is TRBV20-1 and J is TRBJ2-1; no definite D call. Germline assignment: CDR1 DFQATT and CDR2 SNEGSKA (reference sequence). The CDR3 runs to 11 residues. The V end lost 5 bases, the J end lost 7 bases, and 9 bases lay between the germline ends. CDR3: CSAPRGNEQFF. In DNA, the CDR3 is TGCAGTGCTCCACGAGGAAATGAGCAGTTCTTC.

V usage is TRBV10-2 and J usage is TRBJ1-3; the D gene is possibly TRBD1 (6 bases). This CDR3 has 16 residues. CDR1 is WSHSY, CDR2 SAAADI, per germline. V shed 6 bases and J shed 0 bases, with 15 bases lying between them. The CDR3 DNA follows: TGCGCCAGCAGGGGGGACACCGAGAGCTCTGGAAACACCATATATTTT. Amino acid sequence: CASRGDTESSGNTIYF.

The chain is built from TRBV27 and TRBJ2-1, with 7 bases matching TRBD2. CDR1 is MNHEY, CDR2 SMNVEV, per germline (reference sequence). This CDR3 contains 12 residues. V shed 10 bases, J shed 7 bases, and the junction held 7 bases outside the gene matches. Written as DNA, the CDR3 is TGTGCCACCCGACTAGCTAGTAATGAGCAGTTCTTC. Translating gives CATRLASNEQFF.